What follows is one TCR beta chain and its context. Its antigen is not yet known. No much larger clone is present one base from it, and per-base qualities are unavailable. The sample is drawn from a study of shared clonotypes between healthy human individuals (dated by TCRdb to 2018 to 2021). General notes on the study: Two women and a few men aged 18 to 49 years were included in the cohort. For each donor, CD4 naive and CD4 memory were each given three plates, CD8 naive was given two plates, and CD8 memory was given one plate. The study deeply sequenced blood TCR repertoires of five healthy adults to estimate repertoire size and the extent of clonotype sharing between individuals. Different laboratories and diverse techniques were used to prepare libraries and sequence TCR repertoires, to increase sequencing depth and limit assay-specific biases. Leukapheresis yielded between about 0.85 and 10 billion PBMCs per donor. Findings and caveats that apply to the study as a whole: When a few donors were compared, the shared fraction of clonotypes was 5% to 6.5% for naive CD4, roughly 3.4% for naive CD8, more than 2% for memory CD4, and under 0.5% for memory CD8. Pairwise subsampling indicated that sequencing depth was expected to affect the degree of clonotype sharing among donors. Naive subsets generally had larger estimated clonotype richness than memory subsets did. The genetic and exposure-history diversity represented was limited by the small number of donors. Compared with non-shared clonotypes, clonotypes shared by all four sorted-subset donors had higher generation probabilities. Even with the large sequencing depth, rarefaction of the sorted-subset datasets indicated that sequencing was incomplete. Sampling was limited to blood, and TCR repertoires in tissue likely differ from TCR repertoires in blood.

The donors were healthy, HIV-negative adults with no recently reported acute infections or vaccinations. Only Caucasian adults living in Nashville, Tennessee, USA were represented among the donors. Magnetic negative selection was used to enrich CD4+ T cells, after which naive cells were positively selected on CD45RA and the negative fraction became the memory subset. Blood was obtained by leukapheresis, after which PBMCs were separated by Ficoll-Histopaque density gradient centrifugation and cryopreserved in liquid nitrogen vapor phase. Analytical flow cytometry was used to check the purity and quantity of every magnetically sorted T cell population. Genomic DNA was isolated from each sorted fraction and quantified by UV absorbance on a Nanodrop 2000c. CDR1 SGHTA and CDR2 FQGNSA are derived from the germline V gene. V has 1 base trimmed and J has 6 bases trimmed; junction bases matching no gene number 5. From the cysteine up to the phenylalanine, the CDR3 has a length of 16 residues. CDR3 DNA is the only sequence kept; it has 48 bases, read in frame from the first base.

TCR CDR3 regions were amplified from genomic DNA by multiplex PCR using the deep immunoSEQ assay. For each cell subset, the extracted genomic DNA was distributed evenly across all wells of several immunoSEQ 96-well plates, and each plate served as one replicate. For sorted subsets, about 200 ng genomic DNA, equal to tens of thousands of T cell genomes, was loaded into each replicate PCR. Purified libraries were quantified with a Qubit 3.0 fluorometer, sized on a Bioanalyzer 2100, and re-quantified with the KAPA Library Quantification kit. Each immunoSEQ 96-well plate was sequenced on its own single-read 150-cycle Illumina NextSeq 550 flow cell. The study's own analysis went as follows. Because the immunoSEQ output held only junctional sequences and lacked quality scores, the filtering could not match the filtering applied to full-length reads. To assign V/J genes and CDR3, sequences were annotated against IMGT germline references using PyIR, a Python wrapper for IgBLAST v1.9. Reads were filtered out if the reads had weak V/J assignments (E-value above 1e-6), no CDR3, stop codons, out-of-frame junctions, or ambiguous translated residues. V3J clonotypes were defined by identical inferred V gene, J gene, and CDR3 amino acid sequence. The percentage overlap between two repertoires was calculated by dividing the number of shared unique clonotypes by the size of the smaller repertoire. Three approaches were used to assess repertoire richness: RTK rarefaction, the Chao1 estimator, and Recon v2.1 estimates of unobserved clonotypes. OLGA was used to compute generation probabilities for all TCRbeta clonotypes that the gDNA method yielded from a few donors. In its TCRdb copy, this immuneACCESS table keeps in-frame sequences only and misses some clones. Where compared with another copy, unresolved V genes explain less than half of these, and the others have no known cause. The V and J calls and clone size come from that table; D and trimming were worked out from the DNA. The sample table lists some 630,000 clones, about two thirds of them with a count of one. The top ten clones comprise 1.8% of the sample.

The sample consisted of memory CD4+ T cells sorted from blood. The cell subset or site label for this specimen denotes: CD45RA-negative fraction. The receptor comes from a woman aged 25 to 39 in good health. The chain couples TRBV7-2 to TRBJ2-2; 10 nucleotides in the junction match TRBD1. The DNA is TGTGCCAGCAGCTTAGGGGACAGGGGAGCGTCCGGGGAGCTGTTTTTT. This sequence encodes CASSLGDRGASGELFF.